This TCR beta chain comes out of a study of blood T cell repertoires in COVID-19. Only in-frame clones appear in the TCRdb table, and some are missing; sequencing was by immunoSEQ multiplex PCR. The sample has 300,000 to 400,000 clones; 75% to 90% are singletons. This CDR3 is 16 amino acids long. Trimming removed 3 bases from V and 4 bases from J; junction bases left unmatched: 11. Germline lookup yields CDR1 SQVTM and CDR2 ANQGSEA. This TCR came from a woman aged 55-70 years with COVID-19, enrolled during active disease. The source material was peripheral blood. The V gene is TRBV29-1, the J gene TRBJ1-1; 10 nucleotides match TRBD1. This chain's CDR3 is CSVDPADRGLGTEAFF. CDR3 DNA: TGCAGCGTTGATCCGGCAGACAGGGGGCTCGGCACTGAAGCTTTCTTT.